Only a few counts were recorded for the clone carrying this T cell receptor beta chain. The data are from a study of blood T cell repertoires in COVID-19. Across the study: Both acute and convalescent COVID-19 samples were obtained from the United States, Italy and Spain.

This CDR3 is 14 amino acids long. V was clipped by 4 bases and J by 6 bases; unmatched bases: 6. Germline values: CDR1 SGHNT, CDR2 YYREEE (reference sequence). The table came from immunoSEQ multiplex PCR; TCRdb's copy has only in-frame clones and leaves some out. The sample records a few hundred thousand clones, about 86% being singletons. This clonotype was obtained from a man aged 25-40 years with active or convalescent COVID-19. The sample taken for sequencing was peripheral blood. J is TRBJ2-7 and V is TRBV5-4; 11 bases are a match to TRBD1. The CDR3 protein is CASSNRDRGSEQYF. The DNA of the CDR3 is TGTGCCAGCAGCAACCGGGACAGGGGGTCCGAGCAGTACTTC.